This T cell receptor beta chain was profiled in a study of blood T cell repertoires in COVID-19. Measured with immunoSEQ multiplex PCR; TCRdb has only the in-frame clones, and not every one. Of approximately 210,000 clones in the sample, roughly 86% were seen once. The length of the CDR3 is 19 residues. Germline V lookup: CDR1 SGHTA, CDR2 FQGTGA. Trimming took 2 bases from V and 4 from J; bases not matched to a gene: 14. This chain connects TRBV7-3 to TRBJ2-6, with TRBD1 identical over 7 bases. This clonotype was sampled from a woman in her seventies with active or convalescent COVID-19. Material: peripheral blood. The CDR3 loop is CASSLSGTASFRGANVLTF. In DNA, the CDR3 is TGTGCCAGCAGCTTATCTGGGACAGCCTCTTTCCGGGGGGCCAACGTCCTGACTTTC.